The 11 T cell receptor beta chains in this list originate from one sample, sequenced in a study of cytomegalovirus exposure and HLA in healthy donors. PCR involved 60 Vbeta and 13 Jbeta primers. The method was immunoSEQ multiplex PCR; TCRdb's version includes in-frame clones alone and lacks a portion of them. Its clone listing holds fewer than 85,000 clones. Sequenced material: PBMCs. The origin of the receptors is a middle-aged woman in good health and CMV-seropositive.

Here the CDR3 DNA reads TGTGCCAGCAGCCTTAACTATGGCTACACCTTC. Protein: CASSLNYGYTF. This sequence joins TRBV6-6 and TRBJ1-2; D unresolved. Germline CDR1 and CDR2: MNHNY and SVGAGI (reference sequence). The CDR3 has 11 amino acids. The V end lost 6 bases, the J end lost 1 base, and 3 bases lay between the germline ends.

The V call is TRBV7-6, the J call TRBJ2-7; D perhaps matches TRBD1 (6 bases). The germline V gene has CDR1 SGHVS and CDR2 FNYEAQ. The CDR3 extends over 13 amino acids. The V end lost 1 base, the J end lost 6 bases, and 10 bases lay between the germline ends. The CDR3 spells CASSLGQAREQYF. The CDR3 DNA reads as TGTGCCAGCAGCTTAGGACAGGCCCGCGAGCAGTACTTC.

The gene calls are TRBV6-4 and TRBJ2-1; 9 bases are a match to TRBD1. The CDR3 loop spans 14 amino acids. V dropped 5 bases and J dropped 3; count of bases not matched to a gene: 2. Germline V CDR1 and CDR2: MRHNA, SNTAGT. CDR3: CASSRDRDYNEQFF. CDR3 nucleotide sequence: TGTGCCAGCAGTAGGGACAGGGACTACAATGAGCAGTTCTTC.

V is TRBV7-2 and J is TRBJ1-4; 7 positions agree with TRBD1. There are 16 residues in the CDR3. The V and J ends lost 1 base and 8 bases, in that order; junction bases with no gene match: 10. Germline assignment: CDR1 SGHTA and CDR2 FQGNSA. The CDR3 nucleotides are TGTGCCAGCAGCTTAGAGCTCAGACAGGGTCAAGAAAAACTGTTTTTT. Translating gives CASSLELRQGQEKLFF.

The chain is built from TRBV29-1 and TRBJ1-2; TRBD1 matches at 7 bases. The CDR3 totals 14 residues. CDR1 SQVTM and CDR2 ANQGSEA come from the germline V gene. V lost 6 bases and J lost 1; bases outside the gene matches: 8. CDR3 in amino acids: CSVGEGGFNYGYTF. DNA for the CDR3: TGCAGCGTCGGTGAAGGGGGCTTTAACTATGGCTACACCTTC.

The chain recombines TRBV5-1 with TRBJ2-5; 7 positions agree with TRBD1. Unmatched junction bases numbered 7, after V lost 1 base and J lost 4 bases. Germline lookup yields CDR1 SGHRS and CDR2 YFSETQ. The CDR3 loop spans 15 amino acids. The CDR3, as DNA: TGCGCCAGCAGCTTGCAGGGGGTGGTTTTAGAGACCCAGTACTTC. It specifies CASSLQGVVLETQYF.

J is TRBJ2-2 and V is TRBV28; no reliable D call. The CDR3 length is 14 residues. Germline CDR1 is MDHEN and CDR2 is SYDVKM. Deletions cut 7 bases from V and 4 bases from J, with 13 bases between. The CDR3 reads CASTPASRTGELFF. CDR3 nucleotide sequence: TGTGCCAGCACTCCAGCGAGTCGCACCGGGGAGCTGTTTTTT.

The V gene is TRBV29-1, the J gene TRBJ2-1; the D gene is possibly TRBD2 (7 bases). V lost 4 bases to trimming and J lost 4 bases, with 17 bases between them. Germline CDR1 and CDR2: SQVTM and ANQGSEA. CDR3 size: 15 residues. The CDR3 DNA sequence: TGCAGCGTTGGCCCGGGGGCGGGAGCTTACAATGAGCAGTTCTTC. Encoded protein: CSVGPGAGAYNEQFF.

This rearrangement joins TRBV7-9 to TRBJ1-1, with TRBD1 matching 7 bases. The CDR3 loop spans 15 amino acids. Germline-derived CDR1 and CDR2 are SEHNR and FQNEAQ (reference sequence). Losses at the gene ends were 8 bases for V and 11 bases for J; bases not matched to a gene: 20. The CDR3: CASGSPDRVNNRAFF. The CDR3 nucleotides are TGTGCCAGCGGGAGTCCCGACAGGGTTAATAATAGGGCTTTCTTT. Full variable domain (rest looked up from reference TRBV7-9 and TRBJ1-1): DTGVSQNPRHKITKRGQNVTFRCDPISEHNRLYWYRQTLGQGPEFLTYFQNEAQLEKSRLLSDRFSAERPKGSFSTLEIQRTEQGDSAMYLCASGSPDRVNNRAFFGQGTRLTVV.

This chain uses TRBV6-5 with TRBJ1-1, with D possibly being TRBD1 (5 bases). V dropped 5 bases and J dropped 2 bases, with 15 bases sitting between them. This CDR3 is built from 15 residues. The germline V gene encodes CDR1 MNHEY and CDR2 SVGAGI. CDR3 loop: CASSTNPTVNTEAFF. The DNA of the CDR3 is TGTGCCAGCAGTACTAATCCGACAGTCAACACTGAAGCTTTCTTT.

The chain couples TRBV7-3 to TRBJ2-5; unclear D gene. The DNA end favors TRBJ2-7, so the J call may be wrong. The CDR3 is 13 amino acids. The germline gives CDR1 SGHTA, CDR2 FQGTGA. CDR3 amino acids: CASSLLGLSEQYF. The CDR3 nucleotides read TGTGCCAGCAGCTTATTAGGGCTTAGCGAGCAGTACTTC.